The source of this TCR beta chain is a study of shared clonotypes between healthy human individuals. The overall study: A couple of women and a few men aged 18 to 49 served as donors. Notes on the study in general: Among the subsets, naive ones generally showed larger estimated richness than memory ones. The researchers took only blood, and tissue repertoires probably look different.

V gave up 3 bases and J gave up 7 bases; unmatched junction bases: 5. The CDR3 consists of 13 residues. Germline V CDR1 and CDR2: SGHTA, FQGNSA. With regard to this clone: As yet, its antigen is unknown.

TCRdb's table, derived via immunoSEQ multiplex PCR, lists solely in-frame clones and lacks some. This table has about 1.1 million clones, about 80% appearing once. The V and J genes are TRBV7-2 and TRBJ2-7; 8 positions match TRBD1. The origin of this receptor is a man aged 18 to 30 in good health. Some clones in this sample may be carry-over from other donors' samples. What was sequenced was memory CD4+ T cells from PBMCs. The subset is: CD45RA-negative fraction. The CDR3 protein is CASSFSRGQEQYF. The CDR3 nucleotides are TGTGCCAGCAGCTTCTCCAGGGGGCAGGAGCAGTACTTC. Filled out from reference TRBV7-2 and TRBJ2-7, the complete variable domain reads GAGVSQSPSNKVTEKGKDVELRCDPISGHTALYWYRQSLGQGLEFLIYFQGNSAPDKSGLPSDRFSAERTGGSVSTLTIQRTQQEDSAVYLCASSFSRGQEQYFGPGTRLTVT.